This T cell receptor beta chain was recovered during a study of human T cells and chemical hapten exposure. The time point: patch test 3, about 24 weeks after DPC sensitization. Described treatment: therapeutic diphenylcyclopropenone sensitization with weekly scalp DPC. This CDR3 contains 16 residues. V trimming: 2 bases; J trimming: 3 bases; junction bases outside the gene matches: 7. Germline V gene lookup returns CDR1 LGHNA and CDR2 YNFKEQ. TCRdb re-called the RACE reads through MiXCR, storing one row per CDR3 protein. The repertoire holds about 190,000 distinct CDR3 sequences, with more than 20% as singletons. This clonotype was seen only a few times.

The chain joins TRBV4-2 to TRBJ2-7; 10 positions match TRBD2. The sequence was collected from a woman in her 40s with alopecia areata. Some clones in this sample may be carry-over from other donors' samples. The source material was whole blood, sampled in connection with sensitization to the hapten diphenylcyclopropenone (DPC). CDR3 sequence: CASSQSWTSGIYEQYF. CDR3 DNA sequence: TGTGCCAGCAGCCAATCCTGGACTAGCGGAATCTACGAGCAGTACTTC.